The clone carrying this T cell receptor (beta chain) has at least ten counts. This sample was taken from a study of T cells in Graves' hyperthyroidism and ophthalmopathy. The CDR3 is made up of 15 amino acids. CDR1 and CDR2 (germline): SNHLY, FYNNEI. With 6 bases clipped from V and 4 bases from J, the junction kept 6 bases outside the gene matches. It was RNA transcripts that yielded the amplified TCR beta CDR3 regions. The primer set for the first-round RT-PCR of the TCR CDR3 was HTBI. TCRdb passed the multiplex PCR reads through MiXCR, listing each CDR3 protein once. The sample lists 380,000 or so distinct CDR3 sequences; approximately 15% were seen once.

The material sequenced was blood. This sequence joins TRBV2 and TRBJ2-2, with 9 bases identical to TRBD2. This TCR came from a young man with Graves' hyperthyroidism that later progressed to Graves' ophthalmopathy. DNA of the CDR3: TGTGCCAGCAGATCCGGGACTAGCACCACCGGGGAGCTGTTTTTT. Protein: CASRSGTSTTGELFF.